The T cell receptor (beta chain) described here comes from a study of T cells in Graves' hyperthyroidism and ophthalmopathy. Researchers barred patients who had uncontrolled infection, other autoimmune disease, pregnancy or lactation. Together with thyroid ultrasound, orbital computed tomography, serum thyroxine and TRAb, clinical symptoms were used for diagnoses. To note about this clonotype: What it recognizes is unknown.

Germline lookup yields CDR1 MNHEY and CDR2 SMNVEV (reference sequence). This CDR3 is 13 amino acids long. With 5 bases removed from V and 10 bases from J, the gap between germline ends came to 15 bases. RNA transcripts served as the template for amplifying TCR beta CDR3 regions. Initially, a first-round RT-PCR of the TCR CDR3 employed the HTBI primer set. TCRdb passed the multiplex PCR reads through MiXCR, listing each CDR3 protein once. Of around 600,000 distinct CDR3 sequences detected, 16% appear once; the ten largest clones hold around 3.5%. Study observations and caveats: Before onset, ophthalmopathy was predicted by the model a median about six months earlier. Ophthalmopathy and stable hyperthyroidism were separated by a 13 V-J model.

Specimen: blood. The clonotype comes from a middle-aged woman with Graves' ophthalmopathy. The chain employs TRBV27 and TRBJ2-4, with no clear D. Here the CDR3 DNA reads TGTGCCAGCAGTCCCAACGCAGACCAGATTCAGTACTTC. This gives the protein CASSPNADQIQYF.